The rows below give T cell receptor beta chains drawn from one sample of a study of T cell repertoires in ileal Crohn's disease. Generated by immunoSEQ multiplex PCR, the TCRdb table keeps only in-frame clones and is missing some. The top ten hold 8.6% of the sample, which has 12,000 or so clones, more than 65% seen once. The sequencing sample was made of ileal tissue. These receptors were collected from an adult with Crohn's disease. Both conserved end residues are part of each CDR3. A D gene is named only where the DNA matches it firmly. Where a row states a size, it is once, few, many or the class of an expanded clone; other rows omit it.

TGTGCCAGCAGCGTAGATGGTCTAGCCGCACCCGGGGATGAGCAGTTCTTC | CASSVDGLAAPGDEQFF | few | TRBV9 | 17 | TRBJ2-1 | -
TGTGCCAGCAGTTTAGGGTTGGGTGCAACTAATGAAAAACTGTTTTTT | CASSLGLGATNEKLFF | few | TRBV27 | 16 | TRBJ1-4 | -
TGCGCCAGCAGTTCTGGACAGGGAACAGATACGCAGTATTTT | CASSSGQGTDTQYF | - | TRBV5-1 | 14 | TRBJ2-3 | TRBD1
TGTGCCAGCAGCTTATTTGGGCTCACAGATACGCAGTATTTT | CASSLFGLTDTQYF | once | TRBV11-2 | 14 | TRBJ2-3 | -
TGCGCCAGCAGCCTCCAGGGGGTATCATACAATGAGCAGTTCTTC | CASSLQGVSYNEQFF | - | TRBV4-1 | 15 | TRBJ2-1 | TRBD1
TGTGCCAGCAGTGAACGCCTAGGTTCAGGGGGCGCCCCGGCGAACCGCTACGAGCAGTACTTC | CASSERLGSGGAPANRYEQYF | - | TRBV6-1 | 21 | TRBJ2-7 | TRBD1
TGTGCCACCAGCAGAGATCTTACGGGGGGTGCCGAGACCCAGTACTTC | CATSRDLTGGAETQYF | - | TRBV15 | 16 | TRBJ2-5 | TRBD2
TGTGCCAGCAGCGAGACATACAGCTCCTACGAGCAGTACTTC | CASSETYSSYEQYF | - | TRBV7-6 | 14 | TRBJ2-7 | -
TGTGCCAGCATCAAGCCAGGGAACACTGAAGCTTTCTTT | CASIKPGNTEAFF | - | TRBV6-5 | 13 | TRBJ1-1 | -
TGTGCCAGCAGTTCCGGGACTAGCGGGGCCCTAGCCAAAAACATTCAGTACTTC | CASSSGTSGALAKNIQYF | - | TRBV7-2 | 18 | TRBJ2-4 | TRBD2
TGTGCCAGCAGTCCCCGGGAAAGAGAGACCCAGTACTTC | CASSPRERETQYF | - | TRBV6-1 | 13 | TRBJ2-5 | -